This is a list of T cell receptor beta chains from one sample in a study of PD-1 blockade in classical Hodgkin lymphoma. Measured with immunoSEQ multiplex PCR; TCRdb has only the in-frame clones, and not every one. The repertoire holds some 38,000 clones, with around 80% as singletons. Source: peripheral blood mononuclear cells (PBMCs), taken at baseline. These receptors all stem from a human donor with classical Hodgkin lymphoma. CDR3s include the opening cysteine and the closing phenylalanine or tryptophan. The D gene is left open where the match is weak. Expanded clones get a size class; other rows say once, few or many, or leave the size out.

clone_size d_call j_call v_call cdr3_aa cdr3_nt
. . TRBJ1-2 TRBV6-5 CASIGVWGYTF TGTGCCAGCATCGGGGTTTGGGGCTACACCTTC
. TRBD2 TRBJ2-1 TRBV4-1 CASSQEGRGRGYNEQFF TGCGCCAGCAGCCAAGAAGGGCGCGGGAGAGGCTACAATGAGCAGTTCTTC
. . TRBJ1-4 TRBV28 CASSSILLPVATNEKLFF TGTGCCAGCAGTTCCATTCTCCTCCCCGTAGCAACTAATGAAAAACTGTTTTTT
few . TRBJ1-2 TRBV6-5 CASSTRGGGYTF TGTGCCAGCAGCACTCGCGGAGGCGGCTACACCTTC
. TRBD2 TRBJ2-3 TRBV7-9 CASSSGASGRRGDTQYF TGTGCCAGCAGCTCGGGGGCTAGCGGGAGAAGAGGGGATACGCAGTATTTT
. TRBD1 TRBJ1-5 TRBV6-5 CAGSENRGLQPQHF TGTGCCGGCAGTGAAAACAGGGGGCTGCAGCCCCAGCATTTT
. . TRBJ2-3 TRBV5-1 CASSLALVGESTDTQYF TGCGCCAGCAGCTTGGCCCTGGTCGGGGAGAGCACAGATACGCAGTATTTT
. . TRBJ2-1 TRBV19 CASSMRTGHNNEQFF TGTGCCAGTAGTATGAGGACGGGCCACAACAATGAGCAGTTCTTC
. TRBD1 TRBJ2-7 TRBV11-2 CASSLGSGQGAGEQYF TGTGCCAGCAGCTTAGGTTCGGGACAGGGGGCGGGGGAGCAGTACTTC
. . TRBJ1-2 TRBV6-5 CASSSLGGFDGYTF TGTGCCAGCAGCTCTCTAGGGGGTTTTGATGGCTACACCTTC
. . TRBJ2-1 TRBV18 CASSPKFDSSYNEQFF TGTGCCAGCTCGCCTAAATTCGACAGCTCCTACAATGAGCAGTTCTTC
. . TRBJ1-6 TRBV6-1 CASSDGPRQLSSYNSPLHF TGTGCCAGCAGTGATGGGCCCCGACAGCTGAGCTCCTATAATTCACCCCTCCACTTT
. . TRBJ2-2 TRBV11-3 CASSLTADSNTGELFF TGTGCCAGCAGCTTAACAGCAGACTCGAACACCGGGGAGCTGTTTTTT